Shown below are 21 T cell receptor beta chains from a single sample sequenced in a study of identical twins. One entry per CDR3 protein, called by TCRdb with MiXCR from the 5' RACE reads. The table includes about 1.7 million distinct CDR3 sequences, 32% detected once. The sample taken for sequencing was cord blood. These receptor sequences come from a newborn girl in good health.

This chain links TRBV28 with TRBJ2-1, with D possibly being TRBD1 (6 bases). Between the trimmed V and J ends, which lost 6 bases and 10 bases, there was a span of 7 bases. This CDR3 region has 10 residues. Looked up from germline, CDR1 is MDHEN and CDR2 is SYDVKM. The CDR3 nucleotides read TGTGCCAGCAGCCAGGGGGAGCAGTTCTTC. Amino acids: CASSQGEQFF.

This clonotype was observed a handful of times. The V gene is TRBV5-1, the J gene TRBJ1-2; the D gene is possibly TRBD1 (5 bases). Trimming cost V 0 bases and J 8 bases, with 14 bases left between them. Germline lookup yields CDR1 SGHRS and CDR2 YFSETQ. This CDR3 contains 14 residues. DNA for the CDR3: TGCGCCAGCAGCTTGGACGGGACGAAGGGGGGCTACACCTTC. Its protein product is CASSLDGTKGGYTF.

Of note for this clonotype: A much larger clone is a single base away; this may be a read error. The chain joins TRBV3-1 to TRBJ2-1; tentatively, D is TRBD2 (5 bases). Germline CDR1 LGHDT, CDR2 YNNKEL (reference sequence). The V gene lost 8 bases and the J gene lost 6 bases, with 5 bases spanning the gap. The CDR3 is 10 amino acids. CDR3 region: CASEGNEQFF. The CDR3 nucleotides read TGTGCCAGCGAGGGCAATGAGCAGTTCTTC.

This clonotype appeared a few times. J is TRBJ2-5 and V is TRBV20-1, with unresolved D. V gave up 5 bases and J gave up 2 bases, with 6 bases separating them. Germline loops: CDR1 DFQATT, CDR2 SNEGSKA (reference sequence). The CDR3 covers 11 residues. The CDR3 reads CSAHGQETQYF. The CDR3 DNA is TGCAGTGCTCACGGGCAAGAGACCCAGTACTTC.

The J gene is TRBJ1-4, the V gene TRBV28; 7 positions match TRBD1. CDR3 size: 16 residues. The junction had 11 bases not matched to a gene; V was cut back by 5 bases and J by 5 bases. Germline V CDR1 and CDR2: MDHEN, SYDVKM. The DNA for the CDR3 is TGTGCCAGCAGTCCCTTCCCGACAGGGCCCAATGAAAAACTGTTTTTT. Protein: CASSPFPTGPNEKLFF.

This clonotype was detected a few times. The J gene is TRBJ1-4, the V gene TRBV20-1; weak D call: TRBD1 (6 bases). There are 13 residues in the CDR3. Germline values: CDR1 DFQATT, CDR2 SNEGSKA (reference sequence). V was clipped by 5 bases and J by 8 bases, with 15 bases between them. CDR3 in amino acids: CSARGAIREKLFF. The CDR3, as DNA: TGCAGTGCTCGGGGGGCGATTAGGGAAAAACTGTTTTTT.

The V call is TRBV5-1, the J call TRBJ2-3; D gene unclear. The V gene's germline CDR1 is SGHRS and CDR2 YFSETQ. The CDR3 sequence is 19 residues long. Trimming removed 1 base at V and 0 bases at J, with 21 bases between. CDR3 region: CASSLNPLIGGFSTDTQYF. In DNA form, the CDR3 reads TGCGCCAGCAGCTTGAACCCCCTTATCGGCGGCTTTAGCACAGATACGCAGTATTTT.

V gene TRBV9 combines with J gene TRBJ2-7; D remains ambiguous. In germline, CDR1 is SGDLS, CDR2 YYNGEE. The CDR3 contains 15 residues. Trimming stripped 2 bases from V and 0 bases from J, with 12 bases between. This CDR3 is CASSVAQAPSYEQYF. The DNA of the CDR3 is TGTGCCAGCAGCGTGGCCCAGGCTCCCTCCTACGAGCAGTACTTC.

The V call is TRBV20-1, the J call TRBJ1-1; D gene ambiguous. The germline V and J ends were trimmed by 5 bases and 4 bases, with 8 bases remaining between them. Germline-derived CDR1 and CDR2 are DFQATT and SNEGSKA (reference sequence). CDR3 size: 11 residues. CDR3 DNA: TGCAGTGCTTGCATAAGCACTGAAGCTTTCTTT. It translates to CSACISTEAFF.

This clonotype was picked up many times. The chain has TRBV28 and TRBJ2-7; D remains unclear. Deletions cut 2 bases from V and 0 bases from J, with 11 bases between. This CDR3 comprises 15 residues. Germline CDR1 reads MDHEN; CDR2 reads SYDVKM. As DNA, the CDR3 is TGTGCCAGCAGTTTAGGTTTGGCGCGCTCCTACGAGCAGTACTTC. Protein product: CASSLGLARSYEQYF.

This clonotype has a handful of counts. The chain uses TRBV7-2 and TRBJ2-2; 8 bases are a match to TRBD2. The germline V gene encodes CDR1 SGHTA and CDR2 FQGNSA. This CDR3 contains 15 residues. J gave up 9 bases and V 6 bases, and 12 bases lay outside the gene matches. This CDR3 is CASRSRGAEGRELFF. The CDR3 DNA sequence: TGTGCCAGCAGGTCGCGGGGGGCGGAAGGTCGGGAGCTGTTTTTT.

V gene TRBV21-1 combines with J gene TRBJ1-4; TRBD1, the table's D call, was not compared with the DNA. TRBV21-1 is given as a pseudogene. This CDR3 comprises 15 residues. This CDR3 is CASSKGQGANEKLFF. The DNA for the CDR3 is TGTGCCAGCAGCAAAGGACAGGGGGCTAATGAAAAACTGTTTTTT.

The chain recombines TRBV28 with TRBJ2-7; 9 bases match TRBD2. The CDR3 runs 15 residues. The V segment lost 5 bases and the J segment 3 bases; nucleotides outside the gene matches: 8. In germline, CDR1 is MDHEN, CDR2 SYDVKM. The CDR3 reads CASSPGTSLSYEQYF. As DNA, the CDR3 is TGTGCCAGCAGTCCAGGGACTAGCTTGAGCTACGAGCAGTACTTC.

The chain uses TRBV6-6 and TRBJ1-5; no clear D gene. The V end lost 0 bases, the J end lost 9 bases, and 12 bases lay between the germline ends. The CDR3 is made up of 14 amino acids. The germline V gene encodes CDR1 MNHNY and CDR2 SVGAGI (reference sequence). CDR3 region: CASSYSAARMPQHF. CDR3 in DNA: TGTGCCAGCAGTTACTCGGCCGCCCGGATGCCCCAGCATTTT.

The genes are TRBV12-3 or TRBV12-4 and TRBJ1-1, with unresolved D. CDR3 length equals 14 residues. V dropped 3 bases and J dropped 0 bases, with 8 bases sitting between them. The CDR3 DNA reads TGTGCCAGCAGTTTTCGGCAGGTGAACACTGAAGCTTTCTTT. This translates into CASSFRQVNTEAFF.

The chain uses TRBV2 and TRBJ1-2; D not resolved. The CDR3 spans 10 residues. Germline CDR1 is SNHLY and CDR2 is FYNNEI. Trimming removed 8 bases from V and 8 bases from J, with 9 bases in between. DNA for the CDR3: TGTGCCAGCGGTATTGGGGGCTACACCTTC. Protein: CASGIGGYTF.

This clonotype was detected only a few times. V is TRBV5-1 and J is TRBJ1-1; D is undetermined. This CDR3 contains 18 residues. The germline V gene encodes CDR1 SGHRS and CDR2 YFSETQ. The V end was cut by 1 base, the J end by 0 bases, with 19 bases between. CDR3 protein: CASSLSHIRAPMNTEAFF. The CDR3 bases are TGCGCCAGCAGCTTGTCTCACATCCGGGCACCTATGAACACTGAAGCTTTCTTT.

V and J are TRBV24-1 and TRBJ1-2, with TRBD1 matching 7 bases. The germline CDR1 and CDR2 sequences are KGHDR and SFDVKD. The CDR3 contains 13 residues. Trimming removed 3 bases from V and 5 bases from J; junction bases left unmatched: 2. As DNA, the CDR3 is TGTGCCACCAGTGATAAGGACAGGTATGGCTACACCTTC. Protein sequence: CATSDKDRYGYTF.

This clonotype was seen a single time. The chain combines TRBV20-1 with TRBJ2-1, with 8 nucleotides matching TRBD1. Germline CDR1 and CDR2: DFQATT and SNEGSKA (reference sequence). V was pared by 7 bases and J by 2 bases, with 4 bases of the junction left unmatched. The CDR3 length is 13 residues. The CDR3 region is CSGNRGTYNEQFF. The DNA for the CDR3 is TGCAGTGGAAACAGGGGGACCTACAATGAGCAGTTCTTC.

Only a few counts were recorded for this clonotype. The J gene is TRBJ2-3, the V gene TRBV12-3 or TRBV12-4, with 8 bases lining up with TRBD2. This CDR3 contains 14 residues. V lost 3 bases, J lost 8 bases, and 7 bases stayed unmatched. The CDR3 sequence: CASSFSGEQGTQYF. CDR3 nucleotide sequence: TGTGCCAGCAGTTTTAGCGGGGAGCAGGGTACGCAGTATTTT.

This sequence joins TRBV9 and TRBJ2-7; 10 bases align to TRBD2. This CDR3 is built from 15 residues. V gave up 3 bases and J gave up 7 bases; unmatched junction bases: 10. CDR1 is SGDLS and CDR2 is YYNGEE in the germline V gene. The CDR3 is CASSASGRSYNEQYF. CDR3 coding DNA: TGTGCCAGCAGCGCTAGCGGGAGATCCTACAATGAGCAGTACTTC.